The text below deals with one TCR beta chain. Its specificity is unknown. Germline trimming cut 7 bases from V and 7 bases from J; bases unmatched to any gene: 5. Germline CDR1 is ENHRY and CDR2 is SYGVKD. CDR3 length: 15 residues. The data originate from a study of cytomegalovirus exposure and HLA in healthy donors. Study conclusions and caveats: It was reported in a later analysis that an Asian-associated ancestry cluster showed fewer N-insertions than the roughly 660-donor mean.

The donors (healthy individuals) were bone marrow donors. The PCR ran on 60 Vbeta and 13 Jbeta primers. TCRdb's table, derived via immunoSEQ multiplex PCR, lists solely in-frame clones and lacks some. The record lists more than 95,000 clones, of which the ten most abundant hold under 1.3%. The chain joins TRBV10-3 to TRBJ2-2; 14 bases align to TRBD2. The sequencing sample was made of PBMCs. The sequence came from a young man in good health and CMV-seronegative. CDR3 loop: CAITGLAGVVGELFF. The CDR3 DNA sequence: TGTGCCATCACGGGACTAGCGGGGGTCGTCGGGGAGCTGTTTTTT.